A single sample is the source of the 15 T cell receptor beta chains below, sequenced in a study of T cells after yellow fever vaccination. TCRdb analysed the 5' RACE reads with MiXCR anew, one entry per CDR3 protein. This sample's table reports roughly 15 distinct CDR3 sequences. Here the sequenced sample was CD4+ T cells sorted from PBMCs, taken 45 days after the yellow fever booster vaccination. The receptors here all came from a man aged 18 to 35 who received the YFV17D yellow fever vaccine.

This clonotype is hyperexpanded in the sample. One end of the junction varies from germline; a read error may be responsible. This beta chain is an off-target read within a library intended for alpha chains, so its frequency means little. The chain couples TRBV18 to TRBJ1-6; D call uncertain. CDR1 KGHSH and CDR2 LQKENI come from the germline V gene. This CDR3 is built from 18 residues. DNA for the CDR3: TGTGCCAGCTCACCACGCGGTAGTAAGGAAACCAGTGGCTCTAGGTTGACCTTT. It specifies CASSPRGSKETSGSRLTF.

In its sample, this clonotype is hyperexpanded. This beta chain is a stray read from a library made for alpha chains; its abundance is not meaningful. The V and J genes are TRBV7-9 and TRBJ2-7; 8 bases match TRBD2. In germline, CDR1 is SEHNR, CDR2 FQNEAQ (reference sequence). Trimming took 5 bases from V and 6 from J; bases not matched to a gene: 9. The CDR3 extends over 14 amino acids. CDR3 region: CASSAPAGVGEQYF. CDR3 coding DNA: TGTGCCAGCAGCGCCCCAGCGGGGGTCGGCGAGCAGTACTTC.

As concerns this clonotype: Relative to the germline gene, one junction end is altered; a read error may explain this. This beta chain is off target for a library built for alpha chains, so its abundance means little. The chain uses TRBV7-2 and TRBJ1-1, with D unclear. This CDR3 is built from 13 residues. The germline gives CDR1 SGHTA, CDR2 FQGNSA. This CDR3 is CASSLEGNTPLVF. The CDR3 DNA sequence: TGTGCCAGCAGCTTAGAAGGAAACACACCTCTTGTCTTT.

This clonotype has a handful of counts. As an off-target read in a library built for alpha chains, this beta chain has a frequency of little significance. The chain combines TRBV6-2 or TRBV6-3 with TRBJ1-5, with D perhaps matching TRBD1 (5 bases). V lost 6 bases and J 2 bases, leaving 11 bases between the germline ends. The V gene's germline CDR1 is MNHEY and CDR2 SVGEGT. CDR3 length equals 14 residues. The CDR3 loop is CASRSLQGNQPQHF. The CDR3 DNA sequence: TGTGCCAGCAGATCACTACAGGGCAATCAGCCCCAGCATTTT.

In this sample, this clonotype turned up a few times. One junction end disagrees with the germline gene, perhaps due to a read error. Because this beta chain is a stray read in a library intended to capture alpha chains, its abundance should not be given much weight. The gene calls are TRBV14 and TRBJ1-1; D not certain. Germline V lookup: CDR1 SGHDN, CDR2 FVKESK. The CDR3 extends over 12 amino acids. DNA of the CDR3: TGTGCCAGCAGCCAGAGTGGCTCTAGGTTGACCTTT. Protein product: CASSQSGSRLTF. The full variable domain, with the rest looked up from reference TRBV14 and TRBJ1-1, is EAGVTQFPSHSVIEKGQTVTLRCDPISGHDNLYWYRRVMGKEIKFLLHFVKESKQDESGMPNNRFLAERTGGTYSTLKVQPAELEDSGVYFCASSQSGSRLTFGQGTRLTVV.

As to this clonotype: This beta chain lies outside the target of a library built for alpha chains; its clone size means little. The genes are TRBV24-1 and TRBJ2-1, with D hard to call. There are 12 residues in the CDR3. The ends were cut back, 3 bases at V and 10 bases at J, with 9 bases in the middle. Per germline, CDR1 KGHDR and CDR2 SFDVKD. CDR3 loop: CATSDAFGEQFF. DNA of the CDR3: TGTGCCACCAGTGATGCCTTTGGGGAGCAGTTCTTC.

In the case of this clonotype: The junction shows a germline mismatch at one end, possibly a read error. Being off target in a library aimed at alpha chains, this beta chain has a size of little meaning. Here the CDR3 reads CASSVTGSQGNLIF. CDR3 sequence (DNA): TGTGCCAGCAGCGTAACAGGAAGCCAAGGAAATCTCATCTTT. The chain couples TRBV9 to TRBJ1-1; a possible D gene is TRBD1 (5 bases). The CDR3 covers 14 residues. The V gene's germline CDR1 is SGDLS and CDR2 YYNGEE.

Of note for this clonotype: The library was built for alpha chains, so this beta chain is an off-target read and its size means little. The chain uses TRBV6-5 and TRBJ2-1, with D perhaps TRBD1 (5 bases). Per the germline V gene, CDR1 is MNHEY and CDR2 is SVGAGI. Trimming shortened V by 6 bases and J by 1 base, and 13 bases separated the two germline ends. CDR3 length: 15 amino acids. DNA of the CDR3: TGTGCCAGCAGCCTTGGGGCAGGGTCCTACAATGAGCAGTTCTTC. Encoded protein: CASSLGAGSYNEQFF.

About this clonotype: The size of this beta chain means little, since it is a stray read in a library made for alpha chains. The V gene is TRBV4-2, the J gene TRBJ2-3; 12 nucleotides match TRBD2. CDR1 and CDR2 from the germline V gene are LGHNA and YNFKEQ. The CDR3 runs 16 residues. V lost 1 base, J lost 3 bases, and 2 bases stayed unmatched. The CDR3 region is CASSQALAGGTDTQYF. As DNA, the CDR3 is TGTGCCAGCAGCCAAGCACTAGCGGGGGGTACAGATACGCAGTATTTT.

In this sample, this clonotype turned up a few times. In a library made to pick up alpha chains, this beta chain is a stray read with a size that means little. This chain joins TRBV7-2 and TRBJ2-1; TRBD2 aligns across 15 bases. Germline lookup yields CDR1 SGHTA and CDR2 FQGNSA. The CDR3 consists of 21 residues. The ends lost 1 base at V and 8 bases at J; junction bases unmatched: 18. Here the CDR3 DNA reads TGTGCCAGCAGCTTAGAACACCCTTGGACTAGCGGGGGGGGTTTTCTCGATGAGCAGTTCTTC. Translating gives CASSLEHPWTSGGGFLDEQFF. Together with reference TRBV7-2 and TRBJ2-1, the CDR3 gives the full variable domain: GAGVSQSPSNKVTEKGKDVELRCDPISGHTALYWYRQSLGQGLEFLIYFQGNSAPDKSGLPSDRFSAERTGGSVSTLTIQRTQQEDSAVYLCASSLEHPWTSGGGFLDEQFFGPGTRLTVL.

Details on this clonotype: Being off target in a library aimed at alpha chains, this beta chain has a size of little meaning. The chain carries TRBV5-1 and TRBJ2-2; 7 bases map to TRBD1. CDR3 length: 15 amino acids. Losses at the gene ends were 5 bases for V and 3 bases for J; bases not matched to a gene: 7. Germline loops: CDR1 SGHRS, CDR2 YFSETQ. This chain's CDR3 is CASSSGQTDTGELFF. The CDR3 nucleotides read TGCGCCAGCAGTTCGGGACAGACGGACACCGGGGAGCTGTTTTTT.

Within the sample, this clonotype is hyperexpanded (1% or more). Little can be read into the size of this beta chain, an off-target read in a library designed for alpha chains. The chain has TRBV7-9 and TRBJ2-1; weak D call: TRBD1 (5 bases). The CDR3 has 14 residues. Trimming pared 5 bases from V and 9 bases from J, leaving 17 bases between. The V gene's germline CDR1 is SEHNR and CDR2 FQNEAQ (reference sequence). The CDR3 region is CASSPRAGKGEQFF. The CDR3 nucleotides read TGTGCCAGCAGCCCAAGGGCAGGGAAGGGTGAGCAGTTCTTC.

This clonotype was picked up one time. This beta chain is off target for a library built for alpha chains, so its abundance means little. V usage is TRBV7-8 and J usage is TRBJ1-4; D uncertain. The germline V gene has CDR1 SGHVS and CDR2 FQNEAQ. Trimming removed 3 bases from V and 8 bases from J, with 4 bases in between. This CDR3 is built from 11 residues. The CDR3 here is CASSFGEKLFF. Written as DNA, the CDR3 is TGTGCCAGCAGCTTTGGGGAAAAACTGTTTTTT.

On this clonotype: This beta chain is off target for a library built for alpha chains, so its abundance means little. The chain has TRBV7-9 and TRBJ2-5, with no clear D. The CDR3 spans 15 residues. Germline V gene sequence: CDR1 SEHNR, CDR2 FQNEAQ (reference sequence). The V and J ends lost 2 bases and 5 bases respectively, with 15 bases between them. The CDR3 is CASSLLPDMTETQYF. In DNA form, the CDR3 reads TGTGCCAGCAGCTTATTACCAGACATGACGGAGACCCAGTACTTC.

As concerns this clonotype: The junction does not match germline at one end; this may be a read error. For a library built for alpha chains, this beta chain is a stray read; little rests on its size. This sequence joins TRBV7-2 and TRBJ1-6; D not certain. CDR3 length: 15 amino acids. Germline V gives CDR1 SGHTA, CDR2 FQGNSA. The CDR3 reads CASSLARTSGSRLTF. The CDR3 coding sequence is TGTGCCAGCAGCTTAGCGCGGACCAGTGGCTCTAGGTTGACCTTT.